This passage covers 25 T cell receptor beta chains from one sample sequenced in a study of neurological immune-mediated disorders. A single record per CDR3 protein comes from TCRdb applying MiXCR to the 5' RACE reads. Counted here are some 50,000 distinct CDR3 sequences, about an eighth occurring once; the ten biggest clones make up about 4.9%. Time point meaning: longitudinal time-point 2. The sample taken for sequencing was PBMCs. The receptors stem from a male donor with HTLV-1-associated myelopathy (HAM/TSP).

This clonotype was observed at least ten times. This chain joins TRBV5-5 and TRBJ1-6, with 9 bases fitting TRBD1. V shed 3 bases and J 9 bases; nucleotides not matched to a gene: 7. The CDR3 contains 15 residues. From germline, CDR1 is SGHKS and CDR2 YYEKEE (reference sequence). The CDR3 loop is CASSSPGQGTSPLHF. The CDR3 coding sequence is TGTGCCAGCAGCTCTCCGGGACAGGGTACTTCACCCCTCCACTTT.

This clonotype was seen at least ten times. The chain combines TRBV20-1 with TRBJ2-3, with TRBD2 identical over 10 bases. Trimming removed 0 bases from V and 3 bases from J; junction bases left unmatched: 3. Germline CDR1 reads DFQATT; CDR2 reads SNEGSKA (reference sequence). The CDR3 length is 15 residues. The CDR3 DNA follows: TGCAGTGCTAGAGACCCTAGCGGGGGTACAGATACGCAGTATTTT. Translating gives CSARDPSGGTDTQYF.

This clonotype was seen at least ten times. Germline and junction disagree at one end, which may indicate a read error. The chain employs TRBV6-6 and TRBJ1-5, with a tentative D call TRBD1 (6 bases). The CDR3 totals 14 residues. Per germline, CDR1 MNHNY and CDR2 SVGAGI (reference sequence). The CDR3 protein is CASTYGGPNQPQHF. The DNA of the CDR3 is TGTGCCAGCACTTACGGGGGGCCCAATCAGCCCCAGCATTTT.

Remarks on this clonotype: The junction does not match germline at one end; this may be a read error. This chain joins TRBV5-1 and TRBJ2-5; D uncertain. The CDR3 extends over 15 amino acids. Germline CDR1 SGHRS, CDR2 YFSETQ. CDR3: CASSYHDALQEIQYF. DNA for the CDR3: TGCGCCAGCAGCTACCATGATGCCCTACAAGAGATCCAGTACTTC.

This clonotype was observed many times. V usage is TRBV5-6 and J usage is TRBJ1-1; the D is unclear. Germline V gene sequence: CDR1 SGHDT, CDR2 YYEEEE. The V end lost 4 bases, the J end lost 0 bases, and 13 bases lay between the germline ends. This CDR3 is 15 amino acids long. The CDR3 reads CASSDFLRVNTEAFF. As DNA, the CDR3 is TGTGCCAGCAGCGATTTCCTCCGGGTGAACACTGAAGCTTTCTTT.

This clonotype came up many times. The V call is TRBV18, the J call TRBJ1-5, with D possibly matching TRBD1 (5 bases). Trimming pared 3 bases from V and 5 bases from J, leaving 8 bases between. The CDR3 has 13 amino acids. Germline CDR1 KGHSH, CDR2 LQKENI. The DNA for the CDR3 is TGTGCCAGCTCACCCGACAGTTATCAGCCCCAGCATTTT. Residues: CASSPDSYQPQHF.

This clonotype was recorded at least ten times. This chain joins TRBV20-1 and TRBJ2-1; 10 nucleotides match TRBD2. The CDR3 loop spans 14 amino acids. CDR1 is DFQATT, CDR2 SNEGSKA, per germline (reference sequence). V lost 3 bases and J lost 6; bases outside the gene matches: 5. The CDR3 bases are TGCAGTGCTAGTTGGCCTAGCGGGGGCAATGAGCAGTTCTTC. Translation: CSASWPSGGNEQFF.

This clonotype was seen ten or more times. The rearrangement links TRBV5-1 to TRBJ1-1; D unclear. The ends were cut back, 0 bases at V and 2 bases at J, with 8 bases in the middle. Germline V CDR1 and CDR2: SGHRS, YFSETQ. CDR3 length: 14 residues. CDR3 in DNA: TGCGCCAGCAGCTTGGAATCGGATAACACTGAAGCTTTCTTT. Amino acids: CASSLESDNTEAFF. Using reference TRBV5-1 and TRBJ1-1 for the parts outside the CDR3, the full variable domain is KAGVTQTPRYLIKTRGQQVTLSCSPISGHRSVSWYQQTPGQGLQFLFEYFSETQRNKGNFPGRFSGRQFSNSRSEMNVSTLELGDSALYLCASSLESDNTEAFFGQGTRLTVV.

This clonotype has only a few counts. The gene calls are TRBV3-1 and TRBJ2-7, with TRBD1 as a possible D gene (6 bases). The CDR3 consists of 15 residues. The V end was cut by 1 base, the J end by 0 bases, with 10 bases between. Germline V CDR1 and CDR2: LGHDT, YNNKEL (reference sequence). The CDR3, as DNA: TGTGCCAGCAGCCAAGTCTGGGACAACTCCTACGAGCAGTACTTC. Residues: CASSQVWDNSYEQYF.

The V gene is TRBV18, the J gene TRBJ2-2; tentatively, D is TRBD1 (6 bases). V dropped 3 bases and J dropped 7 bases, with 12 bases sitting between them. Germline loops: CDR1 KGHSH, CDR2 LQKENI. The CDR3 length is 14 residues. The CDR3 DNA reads TGTGCCAGCTCACCCACTACAGGGATCGGGGAGCTGTTTTTT. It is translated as CASSPTTGIGELFF.

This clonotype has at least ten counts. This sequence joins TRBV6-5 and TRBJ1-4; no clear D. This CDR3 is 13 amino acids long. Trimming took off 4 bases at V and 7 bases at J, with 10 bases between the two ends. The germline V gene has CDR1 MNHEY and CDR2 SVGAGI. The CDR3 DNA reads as TGTGCCAGCAGTTCCCCCCGCCGTGAAAAACTGTTTTTT. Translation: CASSSPRREKLFF.

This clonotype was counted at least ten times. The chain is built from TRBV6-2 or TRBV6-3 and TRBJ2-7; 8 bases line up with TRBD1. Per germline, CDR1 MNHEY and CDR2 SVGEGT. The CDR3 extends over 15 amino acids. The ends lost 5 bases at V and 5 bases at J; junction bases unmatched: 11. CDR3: CASSRPGGASDEQYF. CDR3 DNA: TGTGCCAGCAGTCGCCCAGGGGGCGCAAGCGACGAGCAGTACTTC.

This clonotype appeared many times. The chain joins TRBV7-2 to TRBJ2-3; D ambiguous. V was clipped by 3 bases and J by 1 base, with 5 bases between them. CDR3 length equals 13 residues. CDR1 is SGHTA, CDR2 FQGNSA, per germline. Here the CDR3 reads CASSFKGTDTQYF. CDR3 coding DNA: TGTGCCAGCAGCTTTAAGGGCACAGATACGCAGTATTTT.

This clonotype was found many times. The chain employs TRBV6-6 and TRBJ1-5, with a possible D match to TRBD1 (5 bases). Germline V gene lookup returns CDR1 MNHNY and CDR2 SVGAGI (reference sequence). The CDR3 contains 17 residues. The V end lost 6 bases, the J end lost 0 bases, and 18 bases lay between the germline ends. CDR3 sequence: CASRGRGRGYSNQPQHF. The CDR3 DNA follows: TGTGCCAGCAGGGGTAGGGGTCGGGGCTATAGCAATCAGCCCCAGCATTTT.

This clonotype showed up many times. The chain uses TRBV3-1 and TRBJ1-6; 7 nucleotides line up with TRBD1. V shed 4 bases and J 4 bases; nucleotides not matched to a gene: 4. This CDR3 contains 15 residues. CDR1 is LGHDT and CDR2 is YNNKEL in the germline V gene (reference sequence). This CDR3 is CASSPMTGYNSPLHF. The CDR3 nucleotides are TGTGCCAGCAGCCCTATGACAGGGTATAATTCACCCCTCCACTTT.

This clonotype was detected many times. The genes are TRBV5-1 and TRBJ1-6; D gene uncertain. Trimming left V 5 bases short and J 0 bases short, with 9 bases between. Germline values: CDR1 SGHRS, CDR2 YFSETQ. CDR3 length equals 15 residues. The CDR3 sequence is CASRTLSSYNSPLHF. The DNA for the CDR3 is TGCGCCAGCAGGACGCTGAGCTCCTATAATTCACCCCTCCACTTT. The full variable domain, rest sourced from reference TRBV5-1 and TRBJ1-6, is KAGVTQTPRYLIKTRGQQVTLSCSPISGHRSVSWYQQTPGQGLQFLFEYFSETQRNKGNFPGRFSGRQFSNSRSEMNVSTLELGDSALYLCASRTLSSYNSPLHFGNGTRLTVT.

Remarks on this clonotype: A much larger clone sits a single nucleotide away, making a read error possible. The CDR3 nucleotides read TGTGCCAACAGCCGGGGACACGGAGAGACGCAGTACTTC. This translates into CANSRGHGETQYF. The V call is TRBV14, the J call TRBJ2-5; tentative D call: TRBD1 (6 bases). Per the germline V gene, CDR1 is SGHDN and CDR2 is FVKESK. The CDR3 loop spans 13 amino acids.

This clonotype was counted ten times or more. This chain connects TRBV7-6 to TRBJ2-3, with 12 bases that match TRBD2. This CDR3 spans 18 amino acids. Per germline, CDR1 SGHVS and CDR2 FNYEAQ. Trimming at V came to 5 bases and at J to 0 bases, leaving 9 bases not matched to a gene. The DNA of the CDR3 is TGTGCCAGCAGCCCCGGGACTAGCGGGCCGGGTAGCACAGATACGCAGTATTTT. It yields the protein CASSPGTSGPGSTDTQYF.

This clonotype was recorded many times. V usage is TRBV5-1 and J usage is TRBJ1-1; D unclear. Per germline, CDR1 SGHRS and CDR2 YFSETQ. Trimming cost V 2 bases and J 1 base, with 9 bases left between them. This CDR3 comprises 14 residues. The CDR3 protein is CASSFQAGNTEAFF. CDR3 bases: TGCGCCAGCAGCTTTCAGGCGGGGAACACTGAAGCTTTCTTT.

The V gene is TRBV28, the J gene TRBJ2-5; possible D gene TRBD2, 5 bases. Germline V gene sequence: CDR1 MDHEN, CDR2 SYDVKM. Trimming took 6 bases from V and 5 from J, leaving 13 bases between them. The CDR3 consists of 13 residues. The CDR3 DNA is TGTGCCAGCAGGACCGGACTGTGGGAGACCCAGTACTTC. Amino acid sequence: CASRTGLWETQYF.

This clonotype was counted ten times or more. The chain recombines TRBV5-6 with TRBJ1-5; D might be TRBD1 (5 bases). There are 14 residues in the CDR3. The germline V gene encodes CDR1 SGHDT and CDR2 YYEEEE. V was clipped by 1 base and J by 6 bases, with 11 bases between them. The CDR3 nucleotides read TGTGCCAGCAGCTTGAGAGGGGCGGGTCAGCCCCAGCATTTT. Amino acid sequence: CASSLRGAGQPQHF. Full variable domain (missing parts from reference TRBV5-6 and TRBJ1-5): DAGVTQSPTHLIKTRGQQVTLRCSPKSGHDTVSWYQQALGQGPQFIFQYYEEEERQRGNFPDRFSGHQFPNYSSELNVNALLLGDSALYLCASSLRGAGQPQHFGDGTRLSIL.

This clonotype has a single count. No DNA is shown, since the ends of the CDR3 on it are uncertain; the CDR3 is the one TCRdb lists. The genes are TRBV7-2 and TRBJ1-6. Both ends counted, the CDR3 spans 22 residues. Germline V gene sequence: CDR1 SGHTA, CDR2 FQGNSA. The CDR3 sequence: CASSFYICSRGALPFSGSPLHF.

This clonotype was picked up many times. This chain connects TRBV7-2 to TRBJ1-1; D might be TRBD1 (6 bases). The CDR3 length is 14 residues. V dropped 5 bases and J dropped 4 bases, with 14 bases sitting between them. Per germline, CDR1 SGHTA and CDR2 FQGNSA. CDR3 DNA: TGTGCCAGCAGCCAAGGTTACAGGGCCACTGAAGCTTTCTTT. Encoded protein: CASSQGYRATEAFF. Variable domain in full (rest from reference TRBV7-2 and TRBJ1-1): GAGVSQSPSNKVTEKGKDVELRCDPISGHTALYWYRQSLGQGLEFLIYFQGNSAPDKSGLPSDRFSAERTGGSVSTLTIQRTQQEDSAVYLCASSQGYRATEAFFGQGTRLTVV.

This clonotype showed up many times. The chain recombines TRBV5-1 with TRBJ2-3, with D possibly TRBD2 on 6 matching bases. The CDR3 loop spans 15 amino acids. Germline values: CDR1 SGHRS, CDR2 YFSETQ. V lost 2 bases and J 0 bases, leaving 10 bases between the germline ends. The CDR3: CASSFTSPSTDTQYF. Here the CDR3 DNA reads TGCGCCAGCAGCTTCACTAGCCCTAGCACAGATACGCAGTATTTT.

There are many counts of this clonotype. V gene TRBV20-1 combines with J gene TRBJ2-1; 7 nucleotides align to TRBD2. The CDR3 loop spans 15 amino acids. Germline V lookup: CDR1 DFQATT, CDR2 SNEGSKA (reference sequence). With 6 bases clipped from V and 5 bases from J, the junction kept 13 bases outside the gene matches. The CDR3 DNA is TGCAGTGCCCTACTAATGGGGGGGTACGACAATGAGCAGTTCTTC. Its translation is CSALLMGGYDNEQFF.